Listed here are 6 T cell receptor beta chains from one sample, sequenced in a study of cytomegalovirus exposure and HLA in healthy donors. PCR primers comprised 60 Vbeta and 13 Jbeta primers. TCRdb's copy holds only in-frame clones and misses some; the assay was immunoSEQ multiplex PCR. The sample shows about 160,000 clones, almost 80% of them seen only once. Specimen: PBMCs. Receptor source: a woman aged 50 to 60 in good health and CMV-seropositive.

The chain's CDR3 is CASSLPPGQGNTEAFF. CDR3 DNA sequence: TGTGCCAGCAGTTTACCCCCGGGACAGGGGAACACTGAAGCTTTCTTT. J is TRBJ1-1 and V is TRBV28; 9 bases align to TRBD1. The CDR3 runs 16 residues. Germline-derived CDR1 and CDR2 are MDHEN and SYDVKM. With V trimmed by 2 bases and J by 1 base, 5 bases remained unmatched.

J is TRBJ2-3 and V is TRBV18; D may be TRBD2 (6 bases). CDR1 KGHSH and CDR2 LQKENI come from the germline V gene. V lost 3 bases to trimming and J lost 0 bases, with 16 bases between them. The CDR3 has 17 amino acids. CDR3 region: CASSPIAEQTSTDTQYF. CDR3 in DNA: TGTGCCAGCTCACCGATAGCGGAGCAGACTAGCACAGATACGCAGTATTTT.

This chain links TRBV27 with TRBJ1-5; perhaps TRBD1 as D (6 bases). CDR3 length: 15 residues. With 3 bases removed from V and 3 bases from J, the gap between germline ends came to 12 bases. Germline values: CDR1 MNHEY, CDR2 SMNVEV (reference sequence). CDR3 in DNA: TGTGCCAGCAGTTTGGTCGGACAGTTCAATCAGCCCCAGCATTTT. It codes for CASSLVGQFNQPQHF.

V usage is TRBV27 and J usage is TRBJ1-1; D gene unclear. The CDR3 loop spans 14 amino acids. Trimming left V 6 bases short and J 5 bases short, with 16 bases between. Germline loops: CDR1 MNHEY, CDR2 SMNVEV (reference sequence). The CDR3 protein is CASSQPGLGTEAFF. CDR3 bases: TGTGCCAGCAGCCAACCCGGACTGGGGACTGAAGCTTTCTTT.

The chain employs TRBV28 and TRBJ1-5; TRBD1 matches at 8 bases. Per the germline V gene, CDR1 is MDHEN and CDR2 is SYDVKM. CDR3 length: 15 amino acids. V lost 7 bases and J lost 0; bases outside the gene matches: 5. Here the CDR3 reads CASIKDRDSNQPQHF. CDR3 nucleotides: TGTGCCAGCATCAAGGACAGGGATAGCAATCAGCCCCAGCATTTT.

For the CDR3, the DNA is TGCGCCAGCCGAAGGGAGGGTCCGTACGAGCAGTACTTC. This gives the protein CASRREGPYEQYF. The genes are TRBV5-1 and TRBJ2-7, with 7 positions matching TRBD2. This CDR3 contains 13 residues. From germline, CDR1 is SGHRS and CDR2 YFSETQ. Losses at the gene ends were 7 bases for V and 4 bases for J; bases not matched to a gene: 8. Complete variable domain (other parts from reference TRBV5-1 and TRBJ2-7): KAGVTQTPRYLIKTRGQQVTLSCSPISGHRSVSWYQQTPGQGLQFLFEYFSETQRNKGNFPGRFSGRQFSNSRSEMNVSTLELGDSALYLCASRREGPYEQYFGPGTRLTVT.